The rows below give T cell receptor beta chains drawn from one sample of a study of cytomegalovirus exposure and HLA in healthy donors. Only in-frame clones appear in the TCRdb table, and some are missing; sequencing was by immunoSEQ multiplex PCR. This table holds roughly 200,000 clones, about 9.4% found once. Specimen: PBMCs. These receptor sequences come from a woman aged 30 to 39 in good health and CMV-seropositive. CDR3s include the opening cysteine and the closing phenylalanine or tryptophan. A D gene is named only where the DNA matches it firmly. Clone size is given for some rows only: seen once, a few or many times, or a class if the clone is expanded.

>.|TRBV7-2|TRBJ2-7|.
TGTGCCAGCAGCGACCGGAGGGGAGCCTACGAGCAGTACTTC
CASSDRRGAYEQYF
>few|TRBV5-6|TRBJ2-7|TRBD2
TGTGCCAGCAGCTGGACTAGCGGGAGGGGCGAGCAGTACTTC
CASSWTSGRGEQYF
>few|TRBV7-9|TRBJ1-3|.
TGTGCCAGCAGCCCACAGGGATGGAGAAACACCATATATTTT
CASSPQGWRNTIYF
>few|TRBV19|TRBJ2-1|.
TGTGCCAGTGCCGAGGTGAGCTCCTACAATGAGCAGTTCTTC
CASAEVSSYNEQFF
>.|TRBV4-1|TRBJ2-1|.
TGCGCCAGCAGCCAAGATGACGCGGACAATGAGCAGTTCTTC
CASSQDDADNEQFF
>few|TRBV5-4|TRBJ2-3|TRBD2
TGTGCCAGCAGCTTGGAGGGGACTAGCGGGCCCACAGATACGCAGTATTTT
CASSLEGTSGPTDTQYF
>.|TRBV30|TRBJ2-7|TRBD2
TGTGCCTGGAGTCGATGGGAGGGCCTAGGGGAGCAGTACTTC
CAWSRWEGLGEQYF
>few|TRBV7-4|TRBJ2-3|TRBD1
TGTGCCAGCAGCCTCATTCGACAGGGGGCACCAGATACGCAGTATTTT
CASSLIRQGAPDTQYF
>.|TRBV9|TRBJ1-1|.
TGTGCCAGCAGCCTAATCAAAGTTGAAGCTTTCTTT
CASSLIKVEAFF
>few|TRBV10-3|TRBJ2-1|.
TGTGCCATCAGCCCACAGGGTCTCAATGAGCAGTTCTTC
CAISPQGLNEQFF
>few|TRBV6-5|TRBJ1-2|TRBD1
TGTGCCAGCAGCCGACAGGGATACGGTTATGGCTACACCTTC
CASSRQGYGYGYTF
>.|TRBV18|TRBJ2-7|.
TGTGCCAGCTCACCGGCCCTCGAGTCAGGCGAGCAGTACTTC
CASSPALESGEQYF
>.|TRBV5-6|TRBJ2-7|TRBD2
TGTGCCAGCAGCGTCACCGGGACTAGCGGGACAGGCGAGCAGTACTTC
CASSVTGTSGTGEQYF
>few|TRBV7-8|TRBJ2-1|.
TGTGCCAGCAGCTCTATAGATGAGCAGTTCTTC
CASSSIDEQFF
>few|TRBV2|TRBJ1-5|.
TGTGCCAGCGTCTCCCAGGGCCAGCCCCAGCATTTT
CASVSQGQPQHF